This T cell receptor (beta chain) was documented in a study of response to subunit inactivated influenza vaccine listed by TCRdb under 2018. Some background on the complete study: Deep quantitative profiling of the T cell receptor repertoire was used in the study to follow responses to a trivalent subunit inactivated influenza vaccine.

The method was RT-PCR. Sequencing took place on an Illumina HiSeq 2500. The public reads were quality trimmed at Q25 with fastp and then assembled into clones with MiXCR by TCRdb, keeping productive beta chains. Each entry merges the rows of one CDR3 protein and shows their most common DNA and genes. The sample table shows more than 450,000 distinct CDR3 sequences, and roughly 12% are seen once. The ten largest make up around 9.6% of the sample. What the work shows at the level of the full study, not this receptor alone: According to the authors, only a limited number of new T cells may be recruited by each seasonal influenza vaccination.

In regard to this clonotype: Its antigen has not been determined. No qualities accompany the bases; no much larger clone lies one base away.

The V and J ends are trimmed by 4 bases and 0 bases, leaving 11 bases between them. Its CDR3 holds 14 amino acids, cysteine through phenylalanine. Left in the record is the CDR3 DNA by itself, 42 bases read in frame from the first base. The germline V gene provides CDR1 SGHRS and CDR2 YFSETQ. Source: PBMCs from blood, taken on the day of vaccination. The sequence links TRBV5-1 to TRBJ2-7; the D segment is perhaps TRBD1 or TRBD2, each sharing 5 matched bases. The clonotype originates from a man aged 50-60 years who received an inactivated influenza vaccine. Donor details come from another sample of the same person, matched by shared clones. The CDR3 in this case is CASSVAGASYEQYF. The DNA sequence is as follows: TGCGCCAGCAGCGTAGCCGGGGCCTCCTACGAGCAGTACTTC.